Below, 28 T cell receptor beta chains from the same sample are listed, as sequenced in a study of metastatic and nonmetastatic thyroid tumors. All patients reached thyroid surgery having received no treatment beforehand. TCRdb reanalyzed the PCR reads with MiXCR. The sample records under 40,000 clones, about 17% being singletons. The sequencing input was blood. These receptors were collected from a male donor with papillary thyroid cancer or a benign thyroid nodule (not recorded which). Some clones in this sample may be carry-over from other donors' samples.

This clone appeared many times. The chain couples TRBV13 to TRBJ2-7; 12 positions match TRBD2. Germline trimming cut 2 bases from V and 3 bases from J; bases unmatched to any gene: 14. The CDR3 loop spans 19 amino acids. Germline V gene lookup returns CDR1 PRHDT and CDR2 FYEKMQ (reference sequence). The CDR3 nucleotides are TGTGCCAGCAGCTTAAATCATTGGACTAGCGGGATAAAGGACTACGAGCAGTACTTC. Translation: CASSLNHWTSGIKDYEQYF.

This clone was seen at least ten times. The chain links TRBV4-1 to TRBJ1-4; tentatively, D is TRBD1 (5 bases). The CDR3 runs to 15 residues. Germline CDR1 and CDR2: MGHRA and YSYEKL. V gave up 1 base and J gave up 8 bases, with 14 bases separating them. The DNA of the CDR3 is TGCGCCAGCAGCCAAGGAGGAGGGGCGGGCGAAAAACTGTTTTTT. This gives the protein CASSQGGGAGEKLFF.

In this sample, this clone turned up many times. The gene calls are TRBV6-1 and TRBJ1-6, with 9 positions matching TRBD1. The CDR3 spans 17 residues. In germline, CDR1 is MNHNS, CDR2 SASEGT. The junction had 11 bases not matched to a gene; V was cut back by 5 bases and J by 6 bases. The CDR3 bases are TGTGCCAGCAGTACAGGGGGCGGAGGGTTTAGTAATTCACCCCTCCACTTT. Translating gives CASSTGGGGFSNSPLHF.

This clone was counted at least ten times. Other DNA sequences in this sample translate to the same CDR3. The chain links TRBV7-2 to TRBJ2-7; D might be TRBD2 (7 bases). The CDR3 has 14 amino acids. V shed 5 bases and J shed 2 bases, with 13 bases lying between them. Germline CDR1 reads SGHTA; CDR2 reads FQGNSA. The CDR3 here is CASSGGGAAYEQYF. The DNA of the CDR3 is TGTGCCAGCAGCGGGGGGGGGGCCGCCTACGAGCAGTACTTC. The complete variable domain, with remaining parts taken from reference TRBV7-2 and TRBJ2-7, reads GAGVSQSPSNKVTEKGKDVELRCDPISGHTALYWYRQSLGQGLEFLIYFQGNSAPDKSGLPSDRFSAERTGGSVSTLTIQRTQQEDSAVYLCASSGGGAAYEQYFGPGTRLTVT.

This clone was seen a handful of times. V usage is TRBV19 and J usage is TRBJ1-5; 9 bases align to TRBD1. The length of the CDR3 is 15 residues. CDR1 is LNHDA and CDR2 is SQIVND in the germline V gene (reference sequence). V lost 5 bases and J lost 6; bases outside the gene matches: 8. The CDR3 sequence is CASSVDRGSTQPQHF. The CDR3 DNA is TGTGCCAGTAGTGTGGACAGGGGATCTACTCAGCCCCAGCATTTT.

This chain connects TRBV5-1 to TRBJ2-1; 13 positions match TRBD2. Germline V gene lookup returns CDR1 SGHRS and CDR2 YFSETQ. The junction had 9 bases not matched to a gene; V was cut back by 4 bases and J by 5 bases. This CDR3 is 17 amino acids long. The CDR3: CASSRWTSGGVNNEQFF. CDR3 DNA sequence: TGCGCCAGCAGCCGATGGACTAGCGGGGGAGTTAACAATGAGCAGTTCTTC. The whole variable domain, remainder taken from reference TRBV5-1 and TRBJ2-1, is KAGVTQTPRYLIKTRGQQVTLSCSPISGHRSVSWYQQTPGQGLQFLFEYFSETQRNKGNFPGRFSGRQFSNSRSEMNVSTLELGDSALYLCASSRWTSGGVNNEQFFGPGTRLTVL.

There are many counts of this clone. The gene calls are TRBV6-1 and TRBJ2-2, with a possible D match to TRBD2 (8 bases). The CDR3 covers 17 residues. Between the trimmed V and J ends, which lost 6 bases and 4 bases, there was a span of 21 bases. Per the germline V gene, CDR1 is MNHNS and CDR2 is SASEGT. This CDR3 reads CASRGDRAAGVTGELFF. CDR3 in DNA: TGTGCCAGCAGAGGGGACAGAGCAGCGGGGGTCACCGGGGAGCTGTTTTTT.

This clone is medium-sized by share. The chain joins TRBV6-2 or TRBV6-3 to TRBJ2-1, with unresolved D. V lost 7 bases to trimming and J lost 4 bases, with 5 bases between them. This CDR3 is built from 11 residues. Per the germline V gene, CDR1 is MNHEY and CDR2 is SVGEGT. The CDR3 DNA reads as TGTGCCAGCACCTCATACAATGAGCAGTTCTTC. Translation gives CASTSYNEQFF.

This clone was counted many times. In the same sample, other DNA sequences code for this CDR3. This sequence joins TRBV4-2 and TRBJ1-3; D is perhaps TRBD1 (5 bases). V lost 2 bases and J 0 bases, leaving 20 bases between the germline ends. CDR3 length: 19 residues. The germline V gene has CDR1 LGHNA and CDR2 YNFKEQ. The CDR3 region is CASSQRTNPRIVSGNTIYF. For the CDR3, the DNA is TGTGCCAGCAGCCAACGGACAAACCCTAGGATTGTCTCTGGAAACACCATATATTTT.

The V gene is TRBV20-1, the J gene TRBJ2-2; 7 bases fit TRBD2. The germline V gene encodes CDR1 DFQATT and CDR2 SNEGSKA (reference sequence). The CDR3 length is 18 residues. J was trimmed by 2 bases and V by 1 base; bases with no gene match: 13. The CDR3 nucleotides are TGCAGTGCTAGAGTAGACCTTCTCGGGACTATAAACACCGGGGAGCTGTTTTTT. Protein sequence: CSARVDLLGTINTGELFF.

In this sample, this clone is medium-sized. This chain links TRBV6-4 with TRBJ2-1; 9 bases are shared with TRBD1. This CDR3 is 16 amino acids long. The germline V gene has CDR1 MRHNA and CDR2 SNTAGT. The V and J ends lost 3 bases and 6 bases, in that order; junction bases with no gene match: 9. DNA for the CDR3: TGTGCCAGCAGTGATCGGCCGGGACAGGGACCCAATGAGCAGTTCTTC. Amino acids: CASSDRPGQGPNEQFF.

This clone was counted ten times or more. V and J are TRBV11-2 and TRBJ1-1; D gene ambiguous. Germline V lookup: CDR1 SGHAT, CDR2 FQNNGV. V lost 3 bases and J 4 bases, leaving 12 bases between the germline ends. The CDR3 extends over 14 amino acids. The CDR3 DNA reads as TGTGCCAGCAGCTTGGGGTTAATGGGCACTGAAGCTTTCTTT. It yields the protein CASSLGLMGTEAFF.

This clone occurred many times. The chain uses TRBV19 and TRBJ2-7; D is ambiguous. Germline values: CDR1 LNHDA, CDR2 SQIVND (reference sequence). There are 14 residues in the CDR3. V lost 4 bases to trimming and J lost 0 bases, with 10 bases between them. CDR3 coding DNA: TGTGCCAGTAGTAAGGGATACGACTCCTACGAGCAGTACTTC. Amino acids: CASSKGYDSYEQYF.

This clone was seen at least ten times. This chain connects TRBV11-2 to TRBJ2-1, with 9 positions matching TRBD1. The CDR3 loop spans 19 amino acids. The germline CDR1 and CDR2 sequences are SGHAT and FQNNGV. Trimming took 0 bases from V and 0 from J; bases not matched to a gene: 9. The DNA for the CDR3 is TGTGCCAGCAGCTTAGACCGGGACAGGGCCACTCGCTCCTACAATGAGCAGTTCTTC. Its translation is CASSLDRDRATRSYNEQFF.

The sample holds many counts of this clone. This sequence joins TRBV12-3 or TRBV12-4 and TRBJ2-1, with unresolved D. The CDR3 contains 15 residues. The ends were cut back, 1 base at V and 5 bases at J, with 12 bases in the middle. Here the CDR3 reads CASSLVSWSHNEQFF. Here the CDR3 DNA reads TGTGCCAGCAGTTTAGTCAGTTGGTCCCACAATGAGCAGTTCTTC.

The table lists this clone with many counts. An end of the junction does not agree with germline; a read error may underlie this. The chain joins TRBV5-8 to TRBJ1-5; D may be TRBD1 (5 bases). The CDR3 extends over 15 amino acids. Germline V gives CDR1 SGHTS, CDR2 YDEGEE. Here the CDR3 DNA reads TGTACCAGCAGCCCCCGAAGGGGTGGCAATCAGCCCCAGCATTTT. Translating gives CTSSPRRGGNQPQHF. The variable domain in full, completed from reference TRBV5-8 and TRBJ1-5, reads EAGVTQSPTHLIKTRGQQATLRCSPISGHTSVYWYQQALGLGLQFLLWYDEGEERNRGNFPPRFSGRQFPNYSSELNVNALELEDSALYLCTSSPRRGGNQPQHFGDGTRLSIL.

The genes are TRBV11-3 and TRBJ2-7; the D gene is possibly TRBD1 (6 bases). Germline-derived CDR1 and CDR2 are SGHNT and YENEEA. V lost 7 bases and J 2 bases, leaving 15 bases between the germline ends. The CDR3 length is 14 residues. This CDR3 reads CASISYRAAYEQYF. CDR3 nucleotide sequence: TGTGCCAGCATCTCGTACAGGGCCGCCTACGAGCAGTACTTC.

In its sample, this clone was seen a few times. The chain recombines TRBV6-6 with TRBJ2-7; 10 bases are shared with TRBD2. The V gene end was trimmed by 2 bases and the J gene end by 8 bases; junction bases not matched to a gene: 12. This CDR3 is built from 16 residues. The germline gives CDR1 MNHNY, CDR2 SVGAGI (reference sequence). CDR3 residues: CASSYGTSVISYQQYF. The CDR3 region has the DNA TGTGCCAGCAGTTACGGGACTAGCGTGATATCTTACCAGCAGTACTTC.

The V gene is TRBV9, the J gene TRBJ2-1; TRBD2 aligns across 11 bases. The V gene end was trimmed by 2 bases and the J gene end by 6 bases; junction bases not matched to a gene: 7. The CDR3 runs 16 residues. Germline CDR1 SGDLS, CDR2 YYNGEE. The CDR3 loop reads CASSVDSGRASNEQFF. The CDR3 nucleotides are TGTGCCAGCAGCGTTGATAGCGGGAGGGCCTCCAATGAGCAGTTCTTC.

The CDR3 bases are TGTGCCAGCAGCCATTCTCCCGGGACTAGCGACGAGCAGTACTTC. It encodes CASSHSPGTSDEQYF. This sequence joins TRBV3-1 and TRBJ2-7; 10 positions agree with TRBD2. J lost 5 bases, V lost 3 bases, and 7 bases had no gene match. The CDR3 consists of 15 residues. Germline assignment: CDR1 LGHDT and CDR2 YNNKEL (reference sequence).

This clone was recorded at least ten times. CDR3 sequence reads: CASSVVGGFAGNTIYF. The CDR3 DNA sequence: TGTGCCAGCAGCGTAGTGGGGGGCTTTGCTGGAAACACCATATATTTT. V usage is TRBV9 and J usage is TRBJ1-3, with D tentatively TRBD1 (6 bases). This CDR3 spans 16 amino acids. Germline CDR1 is SGDLS and CDR2 is YYNGEE. Trimming stripped 0 bases from V and 2 bases from J, with 12 bases between.

This clone was seen at least ten times. In the same sample, other DNA sequences code for this CDR3. The chain has TRBV7-6 and TRBJ2-7, with 8 bases aligning to TRBD2. This CDR3 contains 15 residues. The germline V gene encodes CDR1 SGHVS and CDR2 FNYEAQ. V shed 2 bases, J shed 4 bases, and the junction held 7 bases outside the gene matches. The CDR3 spells CASSLSGGGLYEQYF. The CDR3, as DNA: TGTGCCAGCAGCTTAAGCGGGGGAGGACTTTACGAGCAGTACTTC.

This clone has ten or more counts. The genes are TRBV6-1 and TRBJ2-1; 10 bases match TRBD2. CDR1 is MNHNS, CDR2 SASEGT, per germline. The V segment lost 7 bases and the J segment 9 bases; nucleotides outside the gene matches: 9. This CDR3 is built from 14 residues. The DNA for the CDR3 is TGTGCCAGCATCAAAGCTAGCGGGAGAAGTGAGCAGTTCTTC. Translating it yields CASIKASGRSEQFF.

This clone was counted at least ten times. This chain uses TRBV11-2 with TRBJ1-3; D ambiguous. The CDR3 sequence is 14 residues long. Trimming removed 1 base at V and 0 bases at J, with 4 bases between. The germline V gene encodes CDR1 SGHAT and CDR2 FQNNGV. The CDR3: CASSLGSSGNTIYF. The CDR3 bases are TGTGCCAGCAGCTTAGGAAGCTCTGGAAACACCATATATTTT.

This clone was recorded many times. The chain uses TRBV12-3 or TRBV12-4 and TRBJ2-5, with 8 bases identical to TRBD1. The CDR3 runs 14 residues. Trimming removed 5 bases from V and 5 bases from J; junction bases left unmatched: 7. CDR3 region: CASSTSGGAETQYF. Here the CDR3 DNA reads TGTGCCAGCAGTACATCAGGGGGCGCGGAGACCCAGTACTTC.

V usage is TRBV6-2 or TRBV6-3 and J usage is TRBJ1-1, with D unresolved. CDR1 and CDR2 (germline): MNHEY, SVGEGT. This CDR3 is built from 14 residues. Deletions cut 2 bases from V and 4 bases from J, with 11 bases between. The CDR3 loop is CASSYDVMATEAFF. CDR3 sequence (DNA): TGTGCCAGCAGTTACGACGTTATGGCCACTGAAGCTTTCTTT.

This clone was observed many times. The J gene is TRBJ2-7, the V gene TRBV27; D unresolved. V lost 0 bases and J lost 2, with 5 bases in between. CDR1 MNHEY and CDR2 SMNVEV come from the germline V gene (reference sequence). The CDR3 loop spans 13 amino acids. The CDR3 nucleotides are TGTGCCAGCAGTTTATCGTCGACCTACGAGCAGTACTTC. Translating it yields CASSLSSTYEQYF.

This CDR3 reads CSARQGQGNYNEQFF. In DNA, the CDR3 is TGCAGTGCTAGGCAGGGACAGGGGAACTACAATGAGCAGTTCTTC. V is TRBV20-1 and J is TRBJ2-1; 10 nucleotides agree with TRBD1. V dropped 3 bases and J dropped 3; count of bases not matched to a gene: 5. Germline V gene lookup returns CDR1 DFQATT and CDR2 SNEGSKA (reference sequence). This CDR3 region has 15 residues.